This TCR beta chain came from a study of T cell responses to AZD1222 COVID-19 vaccine. Data came from immunoSEQ multiplex PCR; TCRdb stores just in-frame clones and leaves some out. The table has around 86,000 clones, about 90% seen once; the top ten hold around 8%. The CDR3 spans 15 residues. V lost 3 bases, J lost 2 bases, and 7 bases stayed unmatched. Germline V gives CDR1 MNHEY, CDR2 SMNVEV (reference sequence). Sequenced material: peripheral blood, taken on day 0 of AZD1222 vaccination. The rearrangement links TRBV27 to TRBJ2-7; 7 bases fit TRBD1. The receptor comes from an adult in good health. The CDR3 spells CASSFGDRVAYEQYF. In nucleotides, the CDR3 is TGTGCCAGCAGTTTTGGCGACAGGGTAGCCTACGAGCAGTACTTC.